This TCR beta chain was captured by sequencing in a study of blood T cell repertoires in COVID-19. Looking at the study overall: The study drew acute and convalescent COVID-19 samples from the United States, Italy and Spain. The analysed material was cDNA or gDNA that came from T cells, B-cell-depleted T cells, or PBMCs.

CDR3 length: 14 residues. Losses at the gene ends were 4 bases for V and 7 bases for J; bases not matched to a gene: 5. Germline V gives CDR1 SGHNT, CDR2 YYREEE (reference sequence). Per the authors' pipeline: Amplification of reference gene primers provided the estimated nucleated cell counts. The table came from immunoSEQ multiplex PCR; TCRdb's copy has only in-frame clones and leaves some out. For V, J and clone size, that table is used; D and trimming come from the DNA. The table lists around 110,000 clones, approximately 82% of them singletons. The chain combines TRBV5-4 with TRBJ2-1; TRBD1 matches at 10 bases. The clonotype originates from a man younger than 45 with acute or convalescent COVID-19. Input material: peripheral blood. CDR3 coding DNA: TGTGCCAGCAGCATAGGGACAGGGGCGAATGAGCAGTTCTTC. Its translation: CASSIGTGANEQFF.